One sample yielded the 19 T cell receptor beta chains listed below, sequenced in a study of blood T cell repertoires in COVID-19. The table came from immunoSEQ multiplex PCR; TCRdb's copy has only in-frame clones and leaves some out. Among roughly 460,000 clones listed, about 90% were seen once. Input material: peripheral blood. These receptors all come from a man younger than 35 with COVID-19, enrolled during active disease.

The CDR3 protein is CASSGARDQPQHF. The CDR3 nucleotides read TGTGCCAGTAGTGGGGCCAGGGATCAGCCCCAGCATTTT. V gene TRBV19 combines with J gene TRBJ1-5; D might be TRBD1 (5 bases). Trimming removed 5 bases from V and 5 bases from J, with 10 bases in between. Germline assignment: CDR1 LNHDA and CDR2 SQIVND (reference sequence). This CDR3 comprises 13 residues. The full variable domain, its missing parts supplied by reference TRBV19 and TRBJ1-5, is DGGITQSPKYLFRKEGQNVTLSCEQNLNHDAMYWYRQDPGQGLRLIYYSQIVNDFQKGDIAEGYSVSREKKESFPLTVTSAQKNPTAFYLCASSGARDQPQHFGDGTRLSIL.

J is TRBJ1-4 and V is TRBV6-1; D call uncertain. Looked up from germline, CDR1 is MNHNS and CDR2 is SASEGT. The CDR3 runs to 13 residues. The V end was cut by 3 bases, the J end by 5 bases, with 7 bases between. The CDR3 sequence: CASSDSGNEKLFF. Written as DNA, the CDR3 is TGTGCCAGCAGTGATAGCGGGAATGAAAAACTGTTTTTT.

The chain recombines TRBV18 with TRBJ1-4; D gene unclear. This CDR3 is 14 amino acids long. Trimming left V 4 bases short and J 8 bases short, with 14 bases between. Germline V gene sequence: CDR1 KGHSH, CDR2 LQKENI. The CDR3 loop is CASSLGGMGEKLFF. CDR3 DNA: TGTGCCAGCTCACTCGGCGGGATGGGCGAAAAACTGTTTTTT.

This rearrangement joins TRBV9 to TRBJ2-2; the match to TRBD1 covers 7 bases. Germline values: CDR1 SGDLS, CDR2 YYNGEE. The junction had 4 bases not matched to a gene; V was cut back by 8 bases and J by 3 bases. This CDR3 contains 13 residues. The CDR3 DNA reads TGTGCCAGTAGACAGGGCTACACCGGGGAGCTGTTTTTT. This gives the protein CASRQGYTGELFF.

The chain is built from TRBV6-5 and TRBJ2-5, with no clear D. V gave up 2 bases and J gave up 4 bases, with 8 bases separating them. The CDR3 runs 13 residues. CDR1 is MNHEY, CDR2 SVGAGI, per germline. The CDR3 loop reads CASSYDMGETQYF. The CDR3 nucleotides read TGTGCCAGCAGTTACGACATGGGAGAGACCCAGTACTTC.

This sequence joins TRBV24-1 and TRBJ1-5; no clear D gene. The CDR3 length is 15 residues. Germline V CDR1 and CDR2: KGHDR, SFDVKD. Trimming removed 2 bases from V and 2 bases from J, with 9 bases in between. The CDR3 spells CATSDSPRGNQPQHF. DNA of the CDR3: TGTGCCACCAGTGATTCCCCCCGGGGCAATCAGCCCCAGCATTTT.

The V call is TRBV19, the J call TRBJ2-3; D is undetermined. Trimming removed 6 bases at V and 1 base at J, with 11 bases between. The CDR3 runs to 14 residues. Germline assignment: CDR1 LNHDA and CDR2 SQIVND (reference sequence). The DNA of the CDR3 is TGTGCCAGTAGATCAGTGGGCCGCACAGATACGCAGTATTTT. Translating it yields CASRSVGRTDTQYF.

This rearrangement joins TRBV6-1 to TRBJ2-5; TRBD2 agrees at 9 bases. V gave up 1 base and J gave up 5 bases; unmatched junction bases: 5. Per the germline V gene, CDR1 is MNHNS and CDR2 is SASEGT. The CDR3 loop spans 15 amino acids. Here the CDR3 DNA reads TGTGCCAGCAGTGAAGGCGGGGGGGCCTTGGAGACCCAGTACTTC. Translated, it gives CASSEGGGALETQYF.

The V gene is TRBV5-4, the J gene TRBJ2-1, with TRBD2 matching over 14 bases. CDR1 and CDR2 (germline): SGHNT, YYREEE (reference sequence). The trim removed 4 bases at V and 5 bases at J, leaving 8 bases unmatched. There are 17 residues in the CDR3. The CDR3 coding sequence is TGTGCCAGCAGCGCCCGACTAGCGGGGGGGTCGAACAATGAGCAGTTCTTC. Translation: CASSARLAGGSNNEQFF.

The rearrangement links TRBV5-1 to TRBJ2-5, with 7 nucleotides matching TRBD1. The germline gives CDR1 SGHRS, CDR2 YFSETQ. V shed 5 bases, J shed 1 base, and the junction held 8 bases outside the gene matches. The CDR3 is 15 amino acids. The DNA for the CDR3 is TGCGCCAGCAGTTTTACAGGGGCCCCCCAAGAGACCCAGTACTTC. It yields the protein CASSFTGAPQETQYF.

The chain links TRBV6-1 to TRBJ2-3; 14 bases map to TRBD2. This CDR3 region has 17 residues. CDR1 MNHNS and CDR2 SASEGT come from the germline V gene. The trim removed 2 bases at V and 5 bases at J, leaving 6 bases unmatched. CDR3: CASSERPGLAGGDTQYF. As DNA, the CDR3 is TGTGCCAGCAGTGAAAGGCCCGGACTAGCGGGGGGAGATACGCAGTATTTT.

This chain uses TRBV6-5 with TRBJ1-2; tentative D call: TRBD1 (5 bases). Trimming removed 8 bases from V and 4 bases from J, with 14 bases in between. The length of the CDR3 is 13 residues. CDR1 and CDR2 from the germline V gene are MNHEY and SVGAGI. The CDR3 region has the DNA TGTGCCAGCGGGGCGGCCGGCCTCTATGGCTACACCTTC. Protein: CASGAAGLYGYTF.

The rearrangement links TRBV6-5 to TRBJ1-2; D remains ambiguous. Germline V CDR1 and CDR2: MNHEY, SVGAGI. Between the trimmed V and J ends, which lost 6 bases and 4 bases, there was a span of 12 bases. This CDR3 comprises 13 residues. CDR3 coding DNA: TGTGCCAGCAGGGGCCAGAACGTCTATGGCTACACCTTC. This codes for CASRGQNVYGYTF.

The chain has TRBV9 and TRBJ2-7; 10 nucleotides match TRBD2. V lost 4 bases and J lost 7; bases outside the gene matches: 8. The CDR3 covers 14 residues. Germline loops: CDR1 SGDLS, CDR2 YYNGEE. The CDR3 spells CASSFSGRTEEQYF. CDR3 nucleotide sequence: TGTGCCAGCAGCTTTAGCGGGAGGACGGAGGAGCAGTACTTC.

The V call is TRBV11-2, the J call TRBJ1-5, with 7 bases fitting TRBD1. The length of the CDR3 is 13 residues. The germline V gene encodes CDR1 SGHAT and CDR2 FQNNGV. V dropped 5 bases and J dropped 5; count of bases not matched to a gene: 3. Here the CDR3 reads CASSGDRYQPQHF. The DNA of the CDR3 is TGTGCCAGCAGCGGGGACAGATATCAGCCCCAGCATTTT.

The chain recombines TRBV13 with TRBJ1-6, with D uncertain. CDR3 length: 17 amino acids. The germline CDR1 and CDR2 sequences are PRHDT and FYEKMQ (reference sequence). V lost 5 bases and J 0 bases, leaving 14 bases between the germline ends. The CDR3 here is CASSPLGGSSYNSPLHF. The CDR3, as DNA: TGTGCCAGCAGCCCCTTGGGTGGGAGCTCCTATAATTCACCCCTCCACTTT.

A few counts support this clone. The V and J genes are TRBV12-3 or TRBV12-4 and TRBJ2-3; D perhaps matches TRBD2 (5 bases). This CDR3 contains 13 residues. V lost 5 bases and J 6 bases, leaving 12 bases between the germline ends. CDR3: CASSVRTGDTQYF. The CDR3 DNA sequence: TGTGCCAGCAGTGTAAGGACGGGGGATACGCAGTATTTT.

The CDR3 bases are TGTGCCAGCAGTTTAGACAGGGGGCAAAATTCACCCCTCCACTTT. This codes for CASSLDRGQNSPLHF. The V call is TRBV2, the J call TRBJ1-6; TRBD1 aligns across 10 bases. V shed 5 bases, J shed 7 bases, and the junction held 5 bases outside the gene matches. Germline V gives CDR1 SNHLY, CDR2 FYNNEI. The CDR3 covers 15 residues.

The chain combines TRBV19 with TRBJ1-2; TRBD1 matches at 7 bases. Germline trimming cut 6 bases from V and 2 bases from J; bases unmatched to any gene: 12. The CDR3 contains 16 residues. The germline CDR1 and CDR2 sequences are LNHDA and SQIVND (reference sequence). CDR3 sequence reads: CASSYISGGQNYGYTF. In nucleotides, the CDR3 is TGTGCCAGTAGCTACATATCCGGGGGACAGAACTATGGCTACACCTTC.